These 15 T cell receptor beta chains came from one sample sequenced in a study of response to subunit inactivated influenza vaccine. A single record per CDR3 protein comes from TCRdb applying MiXCR to the RT-PCR reads. The sample includes around 300,000 distinct CDR3 sequences, about 20% of them seen just once. The sample here was PBMCs from blood, taken roughly 20 months after vaccination. The receptors were sampled from a man aged 45-69 years who received an inactivated influenza vaccine.

This clonotype was seen a few times. The chain employs TRBV28 and TRBJ2-7; TRBD2 matches at 14 bases. This CDR3 is built from 14 residues. Trimming at V came to 6 bases and at J to 5 bases, leaving 3 bases not matched to a gene. Germline V gene sequence: CDR1 MDHEN, CDR2 SYDVKM. CDR3 in DNA: TGTGCCAGCAGACCGGGACTAGCGGGAGACGAGCAGTACTTC. Protein: CASRPGLAGDEQYF.

This clonotype was seen only a few times. This rearrangement joins TRBV20-1 to TRBJ1-2; 7 bases are shared with TRBD1. This CDR3 contains 14 residues. J lost 6 bases, V lost 4 bases, and 11 bases had no gene match. The germline CDR1 and CDR2 sequences are DFQATT and SNEGSKA (reference sequence). In DNA form, the CDR3 reads TGCAGTGCTATCCGCCCCACAGGGGTGGATGGCTACACCTTC. It encodes CSAIRPTGVDGYTF.

This clonotype was seen more than once but under ten times. The chain carries TRBV7-9 and TRBJ2-7; D may match TRBD1 or TRBD2 (5 bases each). The germline V gene has CDR1 SEHNR and CDR2 FQNEAQ (reference sequence). The CDR3 contains 14 residues. With 3 bases removed from V and 6 bases from J, the gap between germline ends came to 15 bases. In nucleotides, the CDR3 is TGTGCCAGCAGCTTGAACCTGAGGGACCGCGAGCAGTACTTC. It encodes CASSLNLRDREQYF.

This clonotype was seen a few times. This chain joins TRBV9 and TRBJ1-5; D ambiguous. The CDR3 extends over 14 amino acids. Germline CDR1 SGDLS, CDR2 YYNGEE. The germline V and J ends were trimmed by 5 bases and 3 bases, with 12 bases remaining between them. As DNA, the CDR3 is TGTGCCAGCAGTGCTGACCCCTCCAATCAGCCCCAGCATTTT. Protein product: CASSADPSNQPQHF.

Ten or more counts support this clonotype. The chain is built from TRBV29-1 and TRBJ2-1; D ambiguous. The CDR3 length is 14 residues. Germline lookup yields CDR1 SQVTM and CDR2 ANQGSEA. Trimming shortened V by 7 bases and J by 4 bases, and 17 bases separated the two germline ends. As DNA, the CDR3 is TGCAGCGCCTCGGTGAAGGTAGATTACAATGAGCAGTTCTTC. Translated, it gives CSASVKVDYNEQFF.

J is TRBJ2-1 and V is TRBV4-3, with 11 bases identical to TRBD2. Germline values: CDR1 LGHNA, CDR2 YSLEER. The CDR3 has 17 amino acids. V was clipped by 0 bases and J by 9 bases; unmatched bases: 10. CDR3 protein: CASSQEVSGRARAEQFF. In nucleotides, the CDR3 is TGCGCCAGCAGCCAAGAGGTTAGCGGGAGGGCCCGTGCTGAGCAGTTCTTC.

The rearrangement joins TRBV29-1 to TRBJ2-3; D might be TRBD1 (7 bases). The CDR3 has 14 residues. V lost 2 bases, J lost 5 bases, and 14 bases lay in between. Germline loops: CDR1 SQVTM, CDR2 ANQGSEA. This CDR3 is CSVEPGGRVDTQYF. CDR3 DNA: TGCAGCGTTGAACCAGGGGGGAGAGTAGATACGCAGTATTTT.

This clonotype was picked up a small number of times. CDR3 DNA sequence: TGCAGCGTCCAAACCTGGGACGGCCTGGAGCAGTACTTC. It yields the protein CSVQTWDGLEQYF. The chain joins TRBV29-1 to TRBJ2-7; tentatively, D is TRBD1 or TRBD2 (5 bases each). Trimming left V 6 bases short and J 7 bases short, with 19 bases between. The CDR3 spans 13 residues. Germline V gene lookup returns CDR1 SQVTM and CDR2 ANQGSEA.

The V gene is TRBV12-3 or TRBV12-4, the J gene TRBJ2-2, with D maybe TRBD2 (5 bases). This CDR3 contains 15 residues. V lost 2 bases and J lost 0, with 7 bases in between. The CDR3 DNA follows: TGTGCCAGCAGTTTAAGCGGCGCGAACACCGGGGAGCTGTTTTTT. It codes for CASSLSGANTGELFF.

This clonotype was recorded only once. Here the CDR3 omits its conserved ending phenylalanine or tryptophan, so a read error is the likely source. The chain recombines TRBV18 with TRBJ1-2; D unresolved. Germline lookup yields CDR1 KGHSH and CDR2 LQKENI. The CDR3 length is 14 residues. V dropped 3 bases and J dropped 3 bases, with 11 bases sitting between them. CDR3 amino acids: CASSPNSNYYGYTL. The CDR3 bases are TGTGCCAGCTCACCCAACAGCAACTACTATGGCTACACCTTG.

The J gene is TRBJ2-7, the V gene TRBV4-1, with 8 bases identical to TRBD1. This CDR3 is built from 19 residues. Germline CDR1 and CDR2: MGHRA and YSYEKL. The V segment lost 1 base and the J segment 0 bases; nucleotides outside the gene matches: 14. This chain's CDR3 is CASSQVRLGWDRSSYEQYF. The CDR3 nucleotides are TGCGCCAGCAGCCAAGTCCGCCTTGGATGGGACAGGAGCTCCTACGAGCAGTACTTC.

This chain connects TRBV7-2 to TRBJ2-2; D tentatively fits TRBD1 or TRBD2 (5 bases each). CDR3 length equals 14 residues. Trimming stripped 5 bases from V and 5 bases from J, with 12 bases between. Germline lookup yields CDR1 SGHTA and CDR2 FQGNSA. DNA of the CDR3: TGTGCCAGCAGCCTATGGGGACGGACCGGGGAGCTGTTTTTT. Protein sequence: CASSLWGRTGELFF.

V usage is TRBV20-1 and J usage is TRBJ1-5; tentatively, D is TRBD1 (5 bases). The length of the CDR3 is 16 residues. Germline CDR1 reads DFQATT; CDR2 reads SNEGSKA (reference sequence). Deletions cut 0 bases from V and 5 bases from J, with 17 bases between. The CDR3 DNA is TGCAGTGCTAGAGATTGGCCCGGCGGGACCGATCAGCCCCAGCATTTT. This translates into CSARDWPGGTDQPQHF.

The genes are TRBV12-3 or TRBV12-4 and TRBJ1-2; D possibly corresponds to TRBD1 (5 bases). The CDR3 totals 14 residues. V shed 6 bases and J shed 0 bases, with 11 bases lying between them. Here the CDR3 DNA reads TGTGCCAGCAGCCGGGGGATAGCTAACTATGGCTACACCTTC. Translation: CASSRGIANYGYTF.

This clonotype has more than one count but fewer than ten. The chain uses TRBV6-5 and TRBJ1-2; TRBD1 is a possible D gene (6 bases). Germline V lookup: CDR1 MNHEY, CDR2 SVGAGI. V gave up 5 bases and J gave up 4 bases, with 17 bases separating them. CDR3 length: 15 amino acids. The CDR3 spells CASSHRQVGSYGYTF. The CDR3 coding sequence is TGTGCCAGCAGTCATCGACAGGTTGGGAGCTATGGCTACACCTTC.